This TCR beta chain was retrieved from a study of T cells after yellow fever vaccination. General study points: Reappearance after the booster was observed for most primary-vaccination clones (about 97% CD4, over 70% CD8). Peak timing came faster in the weaker secondary response, day 5 versus 15.

The 5'RACE template-switching step produced TCR cDNA and added a universal primer site and UMIs. MiXCR, applied by TCRdb to the 5' RACE reads, yields one record per CDR3 protein. Here the sample spans approximately 600,000 distinct CDR3 sequences, more than 9% being singletons. As to this clonotype: Its specificity is unknown.

The starting material was PBMCs, obtained on the day of the yellow fever booster vaccination. The sequence was obtained from a man aged 25 to 40 who received the YFV17D yellow fever vaccine.

CDR3 DNA sequence: TGTGCCAGCAGTGAAGGGCCGGCCTTCCCCAACGAGCAGTTCTTC. The encoded protein is CASSEGPAFPNEQFF. This chain connects TRBV25-1 to TRBJ2-1; D ambiguous. V lost 2 bases, J lost 10 bases, and 18 bases lay in between. Germline loops: CDR1 MGHDK, CDR2 SYGVNS. The CDR3 has 15 amino acids.